This note documents a single T cell receptor (beta chain) sequence. The antigen it recognizes is unknown. Base qualities are not recorded, but no much larger clone differs from it by a single base. These data are taken from a study of blood T cell repertoires in COVID-19 (dated by TCRdb to 2018 to 2021). Background on the whole study: Samples covering the acute and convalescent phases of COVID-19 were provided by collaborators in the United States, Italy and Spain. The material from the prospective study consisted of cDNA or gDNA derived from T cells, B-cell-depleted T cells, or PBMCs. Subjects who had been exposed to COVID-19, were actively infected with it, or had recovered from it provided the deeply sampled blood TCRbeta repertoires that made up the dataset. A freely available public database, intended as a resource for researchers studying the immune response to SARS-CoV-2, is where the repertoires were released. The samples were drawn from the first 160 participants of the ongoing ImmuneRACE study and from over a thousand subjects provided by 6 global collaborators. The sample metadata nearly always contained a de-identified subject ID, COVID-19 status, age in years and sex. HLA class I and class II types, where available, came from metadata supplied by the sample provider rather than from assay-based typing. Results the study describes overall, beyond this receptor: The amount of clinical and demographic metadata varied by source and participant and was provided uncurated.

In the prospective study, participants were about 18 to 95 years old, resided in about two dozen geographic areas of the United States, and were enrolled through a virtual design. Cohort assignment in the prospective study relied on participant-reported clinical history from a screening survey and a study questionnaire. For ImmuneRACE Cohort 3, a participant was defined as recovered based on two consecutive negative NP/OP PCR tests, clearance by a healthcare professional, or resolution of symptoms. In the prospective study, whole blood, serum and a nasopharyngeal or oropharyngeal swab were collected from each participant by mobile phlebotomists. Prospective study participants could optionally give additional blood draws and questionnaires over an approximately two-month period. Before DNA extraction, prospective study blood samples were shipped either frozen or at room temperature. The CDR3 goes from the cysteine to the phenylalanine over 15 residues. The retained sequence is limited to the CDR3, 45 bases, with the frame set at the first base. The germline V gene supplies CDR1 SGHNT and CDR2 YENEEA. Trimming takes 5 bases off V and 7 bases off J; junction bases not matched to a gene: 12.

TCRbeta CDR3 regions were amplified from genomic DNA by means of the immunoSEQ Assay, a bias-controlled multiplex PCR. In the original analysis: Within the assay, amplification of reference gene primers was used to estimate how many nucleated cells each sample contained. Sequence reads were collapsed and filtered to measure the absolute abundance of every unique TCRbeta CDR3 rearrangement. For each sample, productive Simpson clonality was calculated as the square root of Simpson's diversity index over productive rearrangements. TCRdb took this table from immuneACCESS and kept in-frame rearrangements with V and J called. Such tables lack part of the clones; where checked against another copy, unresolved V genes explain under half of the gap, and the rest is unexplained. The V and J calls and the clone size are those of that table, but D and trimming were determined from the DNA. The sample table shows 250,000 or so clones, and approximately 80% are seen once. 1.8% of the sample is in the top ten clones.

The sample taken for sequencing was PBMCs or T cells enriched from blood (not recorded which). The origin of this receptor is a man in his sixties who had recovered from COVID-19. The chain joins TRBV11-3 to TRBJ2-7, with 9 bases aligning to TRBD1. The CDR3 in this case is CASSVTGGAGREQYF. The nucleotides read TGTGCCAGCAGCGTCACAGGGGGCGCGGGTAGGGAGCAGTACTTC.